This TCR beta chain was captured in a study of control samples from healthy donors and cancer patients. The V gene's germline CDR1 is LNHDA and CDR2 SQIVND (reference sequence). V lost 5 bases, J lost 4 bases, and 11 bases lay in between. The CDR3 covers 14 residues. Clones were sequenced by immunoSEQ multiplex PCR, and TCRdb holds only the in-frame ones, with some missing. Of 150,000 or so clones listed, around 95% are singletons. The sample comprised blood. This sequence was found in a woman between 40 and 50 years old in good health. The gene calls are TRBV19 and TRBJ1-4; D call uncertain. The DNA of the CDR3 is TGTGCCAGTAGTGTGCGCAGTTTTAATGAAAAACTGTTTTTT. Translated, it gives CASSVRSFNEKLFF.